Each of the 27 T cell receptor beta chains below was sequenced from the same sample in a study of shared clonotypes between healthy human individuals. Naive CD8 cells lacked CD45RO, underwent positive selection for CCR7 and left out terminally differentiated effector memory CD45RA+ cells. TCRdb keeps only in-frame clones here, not all; method: immunoSEQ multiplex PCR. The sample lists approximately 2,000,000 clones; around 93% were seen once. Sequencing input: naive CD8+ T cells from PBMCs. These receptors all stem from a man aged 18-30 years in good health. Some clones in this sample may be carry-over from other donors' samples.

In DNA, the CDR3 is TGTGCCAGCAGCTCACAATGGGGCAACGAGCAGTACTTC. Translating it yields CASSSQWGNEQYF. The chain is built from TRBV7-2 and TRBJ2-7; tentative D call: TRBD1 (5 bases). Germline CDR1 and CDR2: SGHTA and FQGNSA. CDR3 size: 13 residues. The V end was cut by 4 bases, the J end by 5 bases, with 12 bases between.

The chain combines TRBV28 with TRBJ1-4, with D uncertain. Germline V gene data show CDR1 as MDHEN and CDR2 as SYDVKM. Deletions cut 3 bases from V and 6 bases from J, with 5 bases between. There are 12 residues in the CDR3. CDR3 amino acids: CASSFEDEKLFF. In DNA form, the CDR3 reads TGTGCCAGCAGTTTCGAAGATGAAAAACTGTTTTTT.

This rearrangement joins TRBV27 to TRBJ2-1; 10 nucleotides agree with TRBD2. V trimming: 6 bases; J trimming: 1 base; junction bases outside the gene matches: 3. This CDR3 region has 15 residues. Germline-derived CDR1 and CDR2 are MNHEY and SMNVEV (reference sequence). DNA of the CDR3: TGTGCCAGCAGCAAGGGACTAGCGTCCTACAATGAGCAGTTCTTC. Encoded protein: CASSKGLASYNEQFF.

V and J are TRBV6-1 and TRBJ2-1; a weak D match, TRBD2 (5 bases). V gave up 5 bases and J gave up 7 bases, with 18 bases separating them. CDR1 is MNHNS, CDR2 SASEGT, per germline. This CDR3 contains 15 residues. DNA of the CDR3: TGTGCCAGCAGTCCCAGAGTAGCGCCCCCAAATGAGCAGTTCTTC. It encodes CASSPRVAPPNEQFF.

The chain uses TRBV25-1 and TRBJ2-3; D tentatively fits TRBD1 or TRBD2 (5 bases each). This CDR3 spans 17 amino acids. Trimming took off 0 bases at V and 3 bases at J, with 16 bases between the two ends. Germline V lookup: CDR1 MGHDK, CDR2 SYGVNS. CDR3 region: CASSEYGAGGNTDTQYF. In DNA form, the CDR3 reads TGTGCCAGCAGTGAATATGGGGCCGGAGGTAATACAGATACGCAGTATTTT. The full variable domain, with the rest looked up from reference TRBV25-1 and TRBJ2-3, is EADIYQTPRYLVIGTGKKITLECSQTMGHDKMYWYQQDPGMELHLIHYSYGVNSTEKGDLSSESTVSRIRTEHFPLTLESARPSHTSQYLCASSEYGAGGNTDTQYFGPGTRLTVL.

V is TRBV10-3 and J is TRBJ1-1, with TRBD1 matching over 7 bases. Germline assignment: CDR1 ENHRY and CDR2 SYGVKD. The CDR3 is 14 amino acids. The V gene end was trimmed by 6 bases and the J gene end by 0 bases; junction bases not matched to a gene: 4. The CDR3 sequence: CAIRQGTMNTEAFF. CDR3 coding DNA: TGTGCCATCAGACAGGGGACCATGAACACTGAAGCTTTCTTT.

The rearrangement uses TRBV6-6 and TRBJ2-7; D may correspond to TRBD1 or TRBD2 (7 bases each). V lost 7 bases and J lost 5, with 18 bases in between. Per the germline V gene, CDR1 is MNHNY and CDR2 is SVGAGI (reference sequence). CDR3 length: 14 amino acids. CDR3 sequence reads: CASTQGGPVDEQYF. The DNA of the CDR3 is TGTGCCAGCACCCAGGGGGGGCCGGTCGACGAGCAGTACTTC.

This chain joins TRBV4-1 and TRBJ2-3, with D possibly matching TRBD2 (5 bases). CDR1 and CDR2 (germline): MGHRA, YSYEKL. V shed 4 bases and J shed 4 bases, with 12 bases lying between them. CDR3 size: 14 residues. CDR3 nucleotide sequence: TGCGCCAGCAGCCCAAGTACGAGGGCAGATACGCAGTATTTT. This gives the protein CASSPSTRADTQYF.

The chain combines TRBV4-2 with TRBJ2-1; 8 bases line up with TRBD2. Germline trimming cut 4 bases from V and 0 bases from J; bases unmatched to any gene: 11. Germline assignment: CDR1 LGHNA and CDR2 YNFKEQ. This CDR3 comprises 18 residues. The CDR3 bases are TGTGCCAGCAGCCGATCACTAGCGGATATAAGCTCCTACAATGAGCAGTTCTTC. Encoded protein: CASSRSLADISSYNEQFF.

The chain has TRBV5-1 and TRBJ2-3; tentative D call: TRBD2 (6 bases). Trimming pared 0 bases from V and 0 bases from J, leaving 14 bases between. This CDR3 region has 17 residues. CDR1 and CDR2 from the germline V gene are SGHRS and YFSETQ. The CDR3 loop reads CASSLGFGTPSTDTQYF. The CDR3 bases are TGCGCCAGCAGCTTGGGTTTTGGGACTCCTAGCACAGATACGCAGTATTTT.

The J gene is TRBJ1-2, the V gene TRBV19, with 7 positions matching TRBD1. J gave up 1 base and V 7 bases, and 9 bases lay outside the gene matches. CDR1 is LNHDA and CDR2 is SQIVND in the germline V gene (reference sequence). This CDR3 comprises 15 residues. CDR3: CASNRRDSFNYGYTF. CDR3 nucleotides: TGTGCCAGTAACCGTCGGGACAGTTTTAACTATGGCTACACCTTC.

The rearrangement links TRBV5-1 to TRBJ1-4; weak D call: TRBD1 (6 bases). V was trimmed by 4 bases and J by 3 bases, leaving 13 bases between them. Germline V gene data show CDR1 as SGHRS and CDR2 as YFSETQ. This CDR3 spans 15 amino acids. The CDR3 here is CASSLEDRPNEKLFF. CDR3 sequence (DNA): TGCGCCAGCAGCCTAGAGGACAGACCTAATGAAAAACTGTTTTTT.

The chain employs TRBV4-1 and TRBJ2-2, with 11 positions matching TRBD2. The germline CDR1 and CDR2 sequences are MGHRA and YSYEKL. The CDR3 runs to 21 residues. After removal of 0 bases from V and 6 bases from J, the junction contained 18 bases not matched to a gene. The CDR3 region has the DNA TGCGCCAGCAGCCAAGACCTCATCTATTTAGCGGGAGGGAGTTATCCCGGGGAGCTGTTTTTT. As protein: CASSQDLIYLAGGSYPGELFF.

The genes are TRBV15 and TRBJ1-2; D unresolved. The CDR3 contains 13 residues. Germline-derived CDR1 and CDR2 are LNHNV and YYDKDF (reference sequence). Trimming left V 2 bases short and J 5 bases short, with 9 bases between. CDR3 residues: CATSRTTGYGYTF. In nucleotides, the CDR3 is TGTGCCACCAGCAGAACGACGGGGTATGGCTACACCTTC.

V usage is TRBV13 and J usage is TRBJ1-3; D is possibly TRBD1 (6 bases). The germline CDR1 and CDR2 sequences are PRHDT and FYEKMQ (reference sequence). This CDR3 has 14 amino acids. Trimming stripped 3 bases from V and 4 bases from J, with 10 bases between. The CDR3 reads CASSFGGRGNTIYF. As DNA, the CDR3 is TGTGCCAGCAGCTTCGGGGGGCGCGGAAACACCATATATTTT. The entire variable domain, with the rest obtained from reference TRBV13 and TRBJ1-3, is as follows: AAGVIQSPRHLIKEKRETATLKCYPIPRHDTVYWYQQGPGQDPQFLISFYEKMQSDKGSIPDRFSAQQFSDYHSELNMSSLELGDSALYFCASSFGGRGNTIYFGEGSWLTVV.

The V call is TRBV7-9, the J call TRBJ2-7, with D tentatively TRBD2 (5 bases). The CDR3 consists of 12 residues. Germline V gene data show CDR1 as SEHNR and CDR2 as FQNEAQ (reference sequence). V was shortened by 11 bases and J by 5 bases, with 16 bases between the two germline ends. The CDR3 DNA is TGTGCCTACACCGGGGTTAGGGACGAGCAGTACTTC. Its translation is CAYTGVRDEQYF.

The chain carries TRBV7-6 and TRBJ2-1; TRBD2 agrees at 8 bases. Germline-derived CDR1 and CDR2 are SGHVS and FNYEAQ. This CDR3 comprises 15 residues. J gave up 5 bases and V 2 bases, and 5 bases lay outside the gene matches. CDR3 loop: CASSLQREYNNEQFF. CDR3 nucleotides: TGTGCCAGCAGCTTACAGCGGGAGTATAACAATGAGCAGTTCTTC.

The gene calls are TRBV27 and TRBJ1-2; D ambiguous. This CDR3 spans 13 amino acids. V lost 4 bases, J lost 7 bases, and 13 bases lay in between. Germline V gene lookup returns CDR1 MNHEY and CDR2 SMNVEV (reference sequence). The CDR3 here is CASSSGGLLGYTF. The CDR3 DNA is TGTGCCAGCAGTTCCGGCGGACTCCTTGGCTACACCTTC.

The count of this clone is one. The chain is built from TRBV7-3 and TRBJ2-2; 10 nucleotides agree with TRBD1. The germline V gene encodes CDR1 SGHTA and CDR2 FQGTGA. The CDR3 runs 18 residues. V shed 4 bases and J 3 bases; nucleotides not matched to a gene: 11. CDR3 nucleotides: TGTGCCAGCAGCTCAATAGCCGGGACAGGGGAGGACACCGGGGAGCTGTTTTTT. The encoded protein is CASSSIAGTGEDTGELFF.

The CDR3 bases are TGTGCCAGCAGCCGTCTAGCGGGAGGGACAGATACGCAGTATTTT. Amino acids: CASSRLAGGTDTQYF. The chain has TRBV2 and TRBJ2-3, with 12 bases identical to TRBD2. CDR1 and CDR2 (germline): SNHLY, FYNNEI. J gave up 3 bases and V 6 bases, and 4 bases lay outside the gene matches. This CDR3 is 15 amino acids long.

The rearrangement joins TRBV10-3 to TRBJ2-7; D gene unclear. CDR3 length: 15 amino acids. V lost 7 bases to trimming and J lost 6 bases, with 22 bases between them. In germline, CDR1 is ENHRY, CDR2 SYGVKD. The CDR3 is CAIKRKSDAWIEQYF. The CDR3 DNA reads as TGTGCCATCAAAAGGAAAAGTGACGCCTGGATCGAGCAGTACTTC.

The chain links TRBV9 to TRBJ1-2; D is uncertain. The CDR3 length is 14 residues. CDR1 and CDR2 from the germline V gene are SGDLS and YYNGEE. Trimming pared 4 bases from V and 5 bases from J, leaving 15 bases between. For the CDR3, the DNA is TGTGCCAGCAGCATGGGTACCCGGTCATATGGCTACACCTTC. Residues: CASSMGTRSYGYTF.

Regarding this clone: Other nucleotide sequences in the sample specify the same CDR3. The CDR3: CASSSSGTAYEQYF. The CDR3 nucleotides are TGTGCCAGCAGCTCTAGCGGGACTGCCTACGAGCAGTACTTC. This chain uses TRBV7-9 with TRBJ2-7, with 9 bases identical to TRBD2. The V gene end was trimmed by 4 bases and the J gene end by 2 bases; junction bases not matched to a gene: 3. Germline V gene lookup returns CDR1 SEHNR and CDR2 FQNEAQ (reference sequence). CDR3 length: 14 residues.

The chain joins TRBV7-2 to TRBJ2-7; D may be TRBD1 (5 bases). Trimming took 4 bases from V and 0 from J, leaving 10 bases between them. The CDR3 is made up of 14 amino acids. Germline V gene data show CDR1 as SGHTA and CDR2 as FQGNSA. The CDR3 sequence: CASSYRGPSYEQYF. The CDR3 nucleotides are TGTGCCAGCAGCTATAGGGGTCCCTCCTACGAGCAGTACTTC.

A remark on this clone: This CDR3 is also generated by other DNA sequences in the sample. The CDR3 bases are TGTGCCAGCAGCTTGGTGCGGGGAACGTCCTACGAGCAGTACTTC. Residues: CASSLVRGTSYEQYF. This chain joins TRBV7-9 and TRBJ2-7; D may be TRBD2 (6 bases). This CDR3 is built from 15 residues. Germline lookup yields CDR1 SEHNR and CDR2 FQNEAQ (reference sequence). The V gene lost 3 bases and the J gene lost 1 base, with 13 bases spanning the gap. Supplemented by reference TRBV7-9 and TRBJ2-7, the full variable domain reads DTGVSQNPRHKITKRGQNVTFRCDPISEHNRLYWYRQTLGQGPEFLTYFQNEAQLEKSRLLSDRFSAERPKGSFSTLEIQRTEQGDSAMYLCASSLVRGTSYEQYFGPGTRLTVT.

The chain is built from TRBV28 and TRBJ2-6, with D possibly being TRBD1 or TRBD2 (5 bases each). Germline V CDR1 and CDR2: MDHEN, SYDVKM. This CDR3 is 15 amino acids long. The V and J ends lost 3 bases and 2 bases respectively, with 8 bases between them. The CDR3 bases are TGTGCCAGCAGTTTGGGGGACCCTGGGGCCAACGTCCTGACTTTC. It yields the protein CASSLGDPGANVLTF.

The chain employs TRBV27 and TRBJ2-2; D ambiguous. Per the germline V gene, CDR1 is MNHEY and CDR2 is SMNVEV (reference sequence). CDR3 length: 18 residues. Trimming removed 1 base at V and 7 bases at J, with 22 bases between. This chain's CDR3 is CASSLLALTEENNGELFF. The CDR3 DNA follows: TGTGCCAGCAGTTTATTGGCCTTAACAGAGGAAAATAACGGGGAGCTGTTTTTT.